The T cell receptor (beta chain) described here comes from a study of Graves' ophthalmopathy and Graves' hyperthyroidism. Study details: At the time of initial diagnosis and before any treatment, peripheral blood was collected.

Transcripts of RNA were the source for amplifying TCR beta CDR3 regions. The library came from an HTBI-primed first-round RT-PCR and a second-round multiplex PCR. TCRdb used MiXCR to reprocess the multiplex PCR reads, holding one entry per CDR3 protein. The data hold under 350,000 distinct CDR3 sequences, with 17% observed a single time. The V end lost 3 bases, the J end lost 11 bases, and 16 bases lay between the germline ends. This CDR3 contains 13 residues. CDR1 MNHNS and CDR2 SASEGT come from the germline V gene. Moderate-to-severe activity, CAS ≥3, NOSPECS ≥4 and a duration under 3 months were seen in donors with ophthalmopathy.

This rearrangement joins TRBV6-1 to TRBJ1-1; no clear D gene. The origin of this receptor is an adult man with Graves' ophthalmopathy. Source material: peripheral blood. As DNA, the CDR3 is TGTGCCAGCAGTGATGGTTGTTTTGGTTCGGCTTTCTTT. Residues: CASSDGCFGSAFF.